This T cell receptor beta chain stems from a study of T-cell reconstitution after alpha-beta-depleted transplantation in children. Preparation of the TCRbeta library was carried out with unique molecular identifiers. TCRdb reprocessed the PCR reads with MiXCR, giving one entry per CDR3 protein. The table has 780,000 or so distinct CDR3 sequences, under 20% seen once. CDR3 length equals 12 residues. Trimming left V 7 bases short and J 3 bases short, with 7 bases between. CDR1 LGHNT and CDR2 FRNRAP come from the germline V gene. V is TRBV12-5 and J is TRBJ2-1; D is uncertain. The source of this sequence is a male patient younger than 18 who had a stem cell transplant for acute lymphoblastic leukemia, so the T cells may come from the graft donor. This material consisted of PBMCs, mostly from graft donor cells, taken 360 days after TCRalphabeta/CD19-depleted stem cell transplant. The CDR3 spells CASEAFYNEQFF. CDR3 coding DNA: TGTGCTAGTGAGGCATTCTACAATGAGCAGTTCTTC.